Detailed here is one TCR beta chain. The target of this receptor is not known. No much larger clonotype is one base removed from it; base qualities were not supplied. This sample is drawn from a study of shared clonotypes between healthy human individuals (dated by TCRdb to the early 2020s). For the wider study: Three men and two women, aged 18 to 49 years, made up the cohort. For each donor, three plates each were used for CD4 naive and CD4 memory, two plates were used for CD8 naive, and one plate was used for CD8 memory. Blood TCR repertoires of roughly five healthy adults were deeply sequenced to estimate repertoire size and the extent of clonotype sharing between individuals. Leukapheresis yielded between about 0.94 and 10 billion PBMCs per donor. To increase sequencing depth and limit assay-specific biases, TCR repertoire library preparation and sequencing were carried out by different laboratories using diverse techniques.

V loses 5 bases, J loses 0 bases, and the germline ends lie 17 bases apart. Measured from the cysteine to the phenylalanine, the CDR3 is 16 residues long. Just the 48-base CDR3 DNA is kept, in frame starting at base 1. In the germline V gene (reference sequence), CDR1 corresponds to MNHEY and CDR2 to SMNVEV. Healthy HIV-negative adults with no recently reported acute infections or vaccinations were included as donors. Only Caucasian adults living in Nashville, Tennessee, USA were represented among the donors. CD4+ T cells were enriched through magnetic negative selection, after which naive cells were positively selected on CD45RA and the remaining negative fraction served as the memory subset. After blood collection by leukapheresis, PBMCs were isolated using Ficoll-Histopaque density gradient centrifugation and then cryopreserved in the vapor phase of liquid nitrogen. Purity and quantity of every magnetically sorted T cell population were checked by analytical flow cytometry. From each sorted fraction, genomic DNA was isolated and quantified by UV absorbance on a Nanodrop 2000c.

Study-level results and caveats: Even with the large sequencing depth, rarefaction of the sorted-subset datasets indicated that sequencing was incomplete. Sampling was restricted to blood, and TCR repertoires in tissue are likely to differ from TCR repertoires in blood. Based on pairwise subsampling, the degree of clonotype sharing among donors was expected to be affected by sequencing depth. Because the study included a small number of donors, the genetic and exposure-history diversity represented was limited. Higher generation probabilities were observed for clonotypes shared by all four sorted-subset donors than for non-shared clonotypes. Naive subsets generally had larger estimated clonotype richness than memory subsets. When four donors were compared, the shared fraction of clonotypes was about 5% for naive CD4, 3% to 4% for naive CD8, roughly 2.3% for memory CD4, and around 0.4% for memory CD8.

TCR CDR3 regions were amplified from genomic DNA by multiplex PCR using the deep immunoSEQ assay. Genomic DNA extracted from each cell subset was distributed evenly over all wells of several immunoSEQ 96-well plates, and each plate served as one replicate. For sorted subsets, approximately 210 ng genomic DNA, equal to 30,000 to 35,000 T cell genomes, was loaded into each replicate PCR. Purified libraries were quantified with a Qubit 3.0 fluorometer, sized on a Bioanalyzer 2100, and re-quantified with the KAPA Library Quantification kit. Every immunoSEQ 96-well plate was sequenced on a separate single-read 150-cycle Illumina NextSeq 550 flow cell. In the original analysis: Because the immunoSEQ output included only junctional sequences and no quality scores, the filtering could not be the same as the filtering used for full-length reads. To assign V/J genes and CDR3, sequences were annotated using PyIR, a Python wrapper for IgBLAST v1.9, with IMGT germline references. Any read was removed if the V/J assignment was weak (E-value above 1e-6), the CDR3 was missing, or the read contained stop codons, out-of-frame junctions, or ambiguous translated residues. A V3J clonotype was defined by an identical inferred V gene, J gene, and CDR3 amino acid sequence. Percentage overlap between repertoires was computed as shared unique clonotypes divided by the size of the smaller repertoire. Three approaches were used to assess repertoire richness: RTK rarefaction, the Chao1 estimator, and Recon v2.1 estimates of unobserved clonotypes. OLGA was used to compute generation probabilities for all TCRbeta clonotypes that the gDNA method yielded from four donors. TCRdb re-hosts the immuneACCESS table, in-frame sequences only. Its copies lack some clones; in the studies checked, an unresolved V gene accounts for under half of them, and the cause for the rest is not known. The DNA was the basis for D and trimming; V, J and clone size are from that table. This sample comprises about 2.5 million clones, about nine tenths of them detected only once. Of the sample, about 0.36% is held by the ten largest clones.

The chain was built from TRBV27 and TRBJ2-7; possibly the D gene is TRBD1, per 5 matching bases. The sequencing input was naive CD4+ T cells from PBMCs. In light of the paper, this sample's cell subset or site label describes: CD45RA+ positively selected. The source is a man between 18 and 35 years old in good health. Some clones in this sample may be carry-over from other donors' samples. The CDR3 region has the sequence CASSRLQNRLSYEQYF. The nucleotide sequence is TGTGCCAGCAGTCGGTTACAGAACAGGCTCTCCTACGAGCAGTACTTC.